The 10 T cell receptor beta chains in this list originate from one sample, sequenced in a study of glioma-infiltrating T cells after dendritic cell vaccination. Profiled with immunoSEQ multiplex PCR; TCRdb holds only in-frame clones, not every one. The profile covers 85,000 to 100,000 clones, with around four fifths appearing a single time and roughly 2.1% taken by the ten largest. Time point noted: after dendritic cell vaccination, including at tumor progression/relapse. The material sequenced was blood, taken after dendritic cell vaccination. These TCRs come from a human donor with glioblastoma.

The genes are TRBV5-1 and TRBJ2-7, with 9 bases fitting TRBD2. This CDR3 comprises 15 residues. In germline, CDR1 is SGHRS, CDR2 YFSETQ. The V gene end was trimmed by 2 bases and the J gene end by 6 bases; junction bases not matched to a gene: 9. The CDR3 region is CASSLGLAGFGEQYV. CDR3 in DNA: TGCGCCAGCAGCTTAGGGCTAGCGGGATTCGGCGAGCAGTACGTC.

The V call is TRBV5-6, the J call TRBJ1-2; TRBD1 might be the D (5 bases). V was clipped by 3 bases and J by 0 bases, with 15 bases between them. In germline, CDR1 is SGHDT, CDR2 YYEEEE. The CDR3 consists of 16 residues. The CDR3 region is CASSSGWTTSNYGYTF. The CDR3 coding sequence is TGTGCCAGCAGCTCCGGTTGGACAACCTCTAACTATGGCTACACCTTC.

This rearrangement joins TRBV7-9 to TRBJ2-1; a weak D match, TRBD2 (6 bases). V was shortened by 1 base and J by 5 bases, with 18 bases between the two germline ends. The CDR3 length is 17 residues. Germline CDR1 SEHNR, CDR2 FQNEAQ (reference sequence). DNA for the CDR3: TGTGCCAGCAGCTTAGGAGGTTACAGGAGGGGCCACAATGAGCAGTTCTTC. Translated: CASSLGGYRRGHNEQFF.

In DNA, the CDR3 is TGCGCCAGCAGCCCAAAGGGACAGGGAGCAGTGACCCAGCATTTT. It codes for CASSPKGQGAVTQHF. The V call is TRBV4-1, the J call TRBJ1-5; 9 nucleotides agree with TRBD1. V lost 4 bases, J lost 11 bases, and 12 bases stayed unmatched. The CDR3 is 15 residues long. CDR1 is MGHRA and CDR2 is YSYEKL in the germline V gene.

This clone is a singleton in its sample. The chain carries TRBV25-1 and TRBJ2-7, with 8 nucleotides matching TRBD2. V lost 2 bases to trimming and J lost 3 bases; unmatched junction nucleotides: 9. CDR1 MGHDK and CDR2 SYGVNS come from the germline V gene. The CDR3 is made up of 16 amino acids. CDR3 sequence reads: CASSERGRGADYEQYF. The DNA for the CDR3 is TGTGCCAGCAGTGAACGGGGGCGGGGGGCCGACTACGAGCAGTACTTC.

In this sample, this clone turned up a few times. The J gene is TRBJ1-3, the V gene TRBV10-1, with 8 positions matching TRBD1. Trimming removed 0 bases from V and 8 bases from J; junction bases left unmatched: 12. CDR3 length: 17 residues. Germline lookup yields CDR1 WNHNN and CDR2 SYGVQD (reference sequence). The CDR3 DNA sequence: TGCGCCAGCAGTGAGTCTAGGACAGGGTCGGCTTTCGACACCATATATTTT. Translation: CASSESRTGSAFDTIYF.

V is TRBV4-1 and J is TRBJ2-7, with D tentatively TRBD1 (5 bases). The V and J ends lost 2 bases and 3 bases respectively, with 8 bases between them. Germline assignment: CDR1 MGHRA and CDR2 YSYEKL. The CDR3 is made up of 13 amino acids. The CDR3 nucleotides are TGCGCCAGCAGCCAAATCACAGGCTACGAGCAGTACTTC. Its protein product is CASSQITGYEQYF.

This clone was detected once. This sequence joins TRBV19 and TRBJ1-1; the D is unclear. Trimming left V 5 bases short and J 0 bases short, with 10 bases between. CDR3 length equals 14 residues. CDR1 and CDR2 from the germline V gene are LNHDA and SQIVND (reference sequence). CDR3 residues: CASSPGNLNTEAFF. The CDR3 nucleotides read TGTGCCAGTAGTCCGGGGAATCTGAACACTGAAGCTTTCTTT.

This chain uses TRBV2 with TRBJ2-7, with D maybe TRBD1 (6 bases). V shed 6 bases and J shed 3 bases, with 15 bases lying between them. Germline V CDR1 and CDR2: SNHLY, FYNNEI. The CDR3 sequence is 14 residues long. The CDR3 reads CASRETGSGYEQYV. CDR3 DNA: TGTGCCAGCAGGGAGACAGGATCGGGCTACGAGCAGTACGTC.

The rearrangement joins TRBV19 to TRBJ2-1; D may be TRBD1 (7 bases). Germline CDR1 LNHDA, CDR2 SQIVND (reference sequence). With 6 bases removed from V and 6 bases from J, the gap between germline ends came to 18 bases. The CDR3 length is 15 residues. The CDR3 DNA sequence: TGTGCCAGTAGGTTAGGCGGGGACAGAATCAATGAGCAGTTCTTC. Its translation: CASRLGGDRINEQFF.